This T cell receptor (beta chain) derives from a study of cytomegalovirus exposure and HLA in healthy donors (dated by TCRdb to the late 2010s). The study in broad terms: An earlier analysis of under 600 of the donors reported approximately 270 Gb of sequence data and 100 million to 130 million unique TCR beta sequences from 150 million to 200 million T cells. Approximately 310 gigabases of sequencing data and roughly 81 million unique TCR sequences made up an early release that covered 500 to 700 HLA-typed donors. Among the approximately 420 genotyped donors, around 81% belonged to the genetic ancestry cluster associated with self-reported Caucasian donors. The aim of the study was to test whether cataloging public T cell receptors could identify signatures of past pathogen exposure. The study profiled the T cell repertoires of under 700 subjects by immunosequencing and related them to cytomegalovirus serostatus. Besides the first cohort of about 730 subjects, a separate validation cohort made up of over 95 different subjects was used. To predict cytomegalovirus infection status, the study combined high-throughput TCR immunosequencing, statistical association of individual TCRs with disease status, and machine learning. In a later analysis, previously published TCR beta repertoires from 550 to 750 donors were re-analyzed and high-resolution HLA genotyping was added so that TCR occurrence patterns could be studied. Rather than using new phenotypic data, the later analysis identified candidate immune exposures from TCR beta sequences and from how often those sequences occurred across donors. To decide whether each TCR beta V gene segment behaved as functional or pseudogenic, an earlier analysis of some 580 of the donors relied on high-throughput TCR beta sequencing. Donor age, sex, ethnicity and CMV serostatus were compiled alongside the repertoire data. A later genetic analysis took genome-wide SNP genotypes for 398 of the 666 donors and used that subset as a discovery cohort. Every repertoire in the discovery cohort had been generated on one and the same sequencing platform. Both class I and class II loci were covered by HLA typing, at four-digit resolution. The number of typed donors differed by locus: about 620-640 for A, B, C, DRB1 and DQB1; some 540 for DQA1; about 600 for DPA1; and some 430 for DPB1. Five DR-DQ haplotypes were treated as single units for association and clustering because of strong linkage in the cohort. Among 398 genotyped donors of the cohort, an average of about 240,000 unique TCR beta nucleotide sequences were sequenced per donor, about a sixth of them non-productive. The study at large found these results: An association between a missense DCLRE1C variant and V-gene and J-gene trimming of TCR beta chains was found in a later genetic analysis and replicated in an independent cohort. A further reported finding was that TCR beta sequences accurately predicted the HLA-A and HLA-B alleles for most subjects in the first cohort. In a later analysis, the rate of TCR association differed among HLA loci, with DRB1 alleles having the most associated TCRs and HLA-C alleles having the fewest. According to the authors, the approach could potentially be generalized to other disease states and immunological phenotypes. When HLA alleles, especially DR and DQ, strongly co-occurred, TCR associations were difficult to assign to individual alleles. In vitro tests confirmed that a few of the cytomegalovirus-associated TCR beta chains recognize cytomegalovirus antigens. Correlated functional status among segregating V segments might be attributable to linkage disequilibrium, but an unknown experimental factor could not be ruled out. HLA typing was unavailable for some donors at each locus, so association tests used only the typed subset. Cytomegalovirus status was reported to be diagnosed by the classifier with high specificity and sensitivity in both the original and validation cohorts. Because the 87-base-pair reads could not distinguish some IMGT-functional V segments, including TRBV6-2 and TRBV6-3, those segments were excluded. Most TCR sequences were seen in very few donors, while some public TCRs were found in many individuals. In a later genetic analysis, fewer N-insertions in productive TCRs were reported among donors in an Asian-associated ancestry cluster than the roughly 700-donor mean. The study gave a list of 150 to 200 TCR beta chains associated with cytomegalovirus. Several of the top co-occurrence clusters appeared to be linked to parvovirus B19, influenza, CMV and Epstein-Barr virus, according to a later analysis. About 17 rarely observed V segments, including chromosome 9 orphons, were excluded from the earlier analysis of approximately 500 of the donors because counts were too low. Only TCR beta chains were sequenced in this cohort, and the absence of alpha or paired-chain data limited detectable features. The only immune exposure information available for the cohort was CMV serostatus. A cluster of highly shared sequence variants was judged likely to be a technical artifact of the sequencing pipeline. In a later analysis, more than 15,000 TCR beta sequences were associated with specific HLA alleles at a false discovery rate of 0.05. Compared with equally common non-associated chains, HLA-associated TCR beta chains in a later analysis were more clonally expanded and had lower generation probabilities. In an earlier analysis of about 540 of the donors, most TCR beta V segments were observed in productive rearrangements about 87% or about 30% of the time, broadly matching IMGT annotations. A later analysis found that most CMV-associated TCR beta chains appeared HLA-restricted, with HLA associations seemingly driven largely by CMV exposure. The presence/absence analyses assumed that sequencing depth was roughly uniform across donors, and that assumption may not be true.

Looking up the germline V gene yields CDR1 SNHLY and CDR2 FYNNEI. The CDR3 starts with the cysteine, ends with the phenylalanine, and has 14 residues. The kept DNA is CDR3 alone, 42 bases in frame from the first base. V is trimmed back by 2 bases and J by 7 bases, and the junction contains 7 bases that no gene match accounts for. As to this clone: Which antigen it targets is not known. The sample holds no much larger clone one base away, and base qualities are not on file.

The library was generated by the immunoSEQ multiplex PCR assay. For the multiplex PCR, a mixture combining 60 forward primers for TCR Vbeta segments and 13 reverse primers for TCR Jbeta segments was used. Amplification of the CDR3 region of rearranged TCR beta genes was performed with a multiplex PCR assay on genomic DNA. The amplified TCR beta libraries were sequenced on the Illumina HiSeq System as 87-base-pair reads. For the original study's pipeline: In a later analysis, tens of millions of unique TCR beta chains were counted across the approximately 640 repertoires, and around 10 million of these chains were shared by at least two donors. Raw reads were error-corrected and collapsed into unique sequences with a nearest-neighbor algorithm that merged closely related sequences to remove PCR and sequencing errors. CDR3 sequences were aligned to IMGT reference sequences to assign V, D and J gene segments. For a sequence to be retained, a match of at least six nucleotides to both a V gene segment and a J gene segment was required. A rearrangement counted as productive if the CDR3 had no stop codons and remained in frame with V and J, and every other rearrangement counted as non-productive. Following IMGT convention, CDR3 was defined as the stretch from the second conserved V-encoded cysteine to the conserved J-encoded phenylalanine. Sequences without an unambiguous match to a single V gene segment were excluded from the earlier analysis of 500 to 700 of the donors. An earlier analysis of fewer than 750 of the donors called V segments functional above 56.7% productive rearrangements and segregating when the between-donor standard deviation exceeded 5%. A statistical classification framework was built for diagnosing cytomegalovirus status from the catalog of TCR beta chain sequences. In a later analysis, TCR nucleotide sequences were compared against IMGT/GENE-DB human TR gene sequences so that V and J genes could be assigned. The TCRdist pipeline was used in a later analysis to assign CDR3 sequences and most-parsimonious VDJ recombination scenarios. In a later analysis, each TCR beta chain was defined by its CDR3 amino acid sequence together with its V-gene family, and reads without a unique V-gene family were excluded. As a way to deal with suspected cross-contamination and a sequencing artifact, a later analysis dropped approximately 570 nucleotide sequences that were highly shared and had low generation probability. In a later analysis, a clonal expansion index for each public chain was calculated from normalized within-repertoire ranks of inferred template counts. In a later analysis, generation probabilities were computed using a VDJ recombination model fitted to out-of-frame rearrangements, and the results were checked against IGoR. In a later analysis, TCR-TCR, TCR-HLA and TCR-CMV co-occurrence was scored with hypergeometric tests, and a repertoire-size bias correction was applied to TCR pairs. In a later analysis, false discovery rates were estimated by permuting HLA or CMV assignments 20 times. In a later analysis, co-occurring TCRs were grouped using DBSCAN, with TCRdist sequence similarity added in when clustering inside HLA-allele-positive subsets. Repertoires with fewer than 30,000 or more than 120,000 public chains, plus five repertoires with anomalous nucleotide sharing, were excluded from co-occurrence clustering. The table comes from immuneACCESS by way of TCRdb, which keeps in-frame sequences with V and J called. Part of the clones is missing from these tables; in studies checked, under half for an unresolved V gene and the rest for unknown reasons. The V and J calls and clone size are taken from that table; D and trimming were inferred from the DNA. In this sample the table shows 80,000 to 100,000 clones, 55% to 65% of which occur a single time. The ten largest account for about 15% of the sample.

The cohort comprised hundreds of healthy bone marrow donors. At the time of sampling, every cohort member was nominally healthy, though immune exposures that went unrecorded were likely present. The donor was CMV seropositive and belonged to the group of a few hundred seropositive cohort members. Each donor provided a peripheral blood sample, and peripheral blood mononuclear cells were used for TCR beta sequencing. Genomic DNA extraction from the blood cell samples was performed with the Qiagen DNeasy Blood Extraction Kit. The chain is made from TRBV2 and TRBJ2-7, with 8 junctional bases fitting TRBD1. The receptor comes from a woman in her thirties or forties in good health and CMV-seropositive. The sample consisted of PBMCs. The bases read TGTGCCAGCAGTGAATGGCAGGGGGCTAAAGAGCAGTACTTC. It translates as CASSEWQGAKEQYF.